The present T cell receptor beta chain was sequenced within a study of T cell repertoires in cytomegalovirus infection. Overall study: Peptides in the study included HLA-C-restricted and HLA-B-restricted CMV epitopes. Public TCR beta signatures indicated both CMV infection and matching HLA type. Broader study findings: Identification of carriers of CMV plus the relevant HLA was performed using cumulative public TCR beta family frequency. In two of eight donors, the top clonotype was HLA-C-restricted CMV-specific.

The CDR3 covers 15 residues. The germline gives CDR1 SGHNT, CDR2 YENEEA. V shed 5 bases, J shed 8 bases, and the junction held 10 bases outside the gene matches. As regards this clonotype: Its antigen is undetermined.

From the reads, TCRdb called clonotypes with MiXCR, one entry per CDR3 protein. The sample lists approximately 770,000 distinct CDR3 sequences; about 27% were seen once. The sequencing here drew on cultured CD8+ T cells from PBMCs, taken from culture after CMV antigen stimulation. The rearrangement uses TRBV11-3 and TRBJ2-1, with 9 bases aligning to TRBD2. This TCR derives from a human donor in good health (CMV status not recorded). Some clones in this sample may be carry-over from other donors' samples. CDR3 sequence: CASSNPSGELYEQFF. CDR3 in DNA: TGTGCCAGCAGCAATCCTAGCGGGGAATTATATGAGCAGTTCTTC.